A single sample is the source of the 14 T cell receptor beta chains below, sequenced in a study of blood T cell repertoires in COVID-19. Using immunoSEQ multiplex PCR, the repertoire was profiled, and TCRdb retains in-frame clones only, with some absent. The sample consists of 300,000 to 350,000 clones, approximately 85% of them appearing once. The specimen sequenced was PBMCs or T cells enriched from blood (not recorded which). The receptors come from a man aged 25 to 40 who had recovered from COVID-19.

In this sample, this clone turned up once. The V gene is TRBV5-4, the J gene TRBJ1-5; 10 bases match TRBD1. The ends lost 5 bases at V and 0 bases at J; junction bases unmatched: 5. Germline CDR1 SGHNT, CDR2 YYREEE (reference sequence). There are 16 residues in the CDR3. The CDR3 DNA sequence: TGTGCCAGCAGTCGGACAGGGGGAATTAGCAATCAGCCCCAGCATTTT. Its translation is CASSRTGGISNQPQHF.

On this clone: Distinct nucleotide sequences in the sample also encode this CDR3. The V and J genes are TRBV5-6 and TRBJ2-7; possibly TRBD1 for D (5 bases). The CDR3 runs to 14 residues. Germline CDR1 and CDR2: SGHDT and YYEEEE. The V end was cut by 5 bases, the J end by 3 bases, with 15 bases between. CDR3 loop: CASSLGQGGYEQYF. For the CDR3, the DNA is TGTGCCAGCAGTTTAGGGCAGGGCGGCTACGAGCAGTACTTC. Full variable domain (missing parts from reference TRBV5-6 and TRBJ2-7): DAGVTQSPTHLIKTRGQQVTLRCSPKSGHDTVSWYQQALGQGPQFIFQYYEEEERQRGNFPDRFSGHQFPNYSSELNVNALLLGDSALYLCASSLGQGGYEQYFGPGTRLTVT.

The chain links TRBV6-5 to TRBJ1-6; D not resolved. Per germline, CDR1 MNHEY and CDR2 SVGAGI. Trimming stripped 9 bases from V and 5 bases from J, with 14 bases between. The CDR3 consists of 14 residues. This CDR3 reads CASNPRSDNSPLHF. DNA for the CDR3: TGTGCCAGTAACCCCCGTTCGGATAATTCACCCCTCCACTTT.

V and J are TRBV9 and TRBJ2-2, with 7 bases aligning to TRBD2. The CDR3 is made up of 15 amino acids. V was pared by 4 bases and J by 3 bases, with 6 bases of the junction left unmatched. Germline CDR1 is SGDLS and CDR2 is YYNGEE. CDR3 DNA sequence: TGTGCCAGCAGCCCCCAGCGGGGACACACCGGGGAGCTGTTTTTT. Protein sequence: CASSPQRGHTGELFF.

This chain links TRBV5-1 with TRBJ2-7, with 10 nucleotides matching TRBD2. Losses at the gene ends were 4 bases for V and 3 bases for J; bases not matched to a gene: 7. The CDR3 runs to 15 residues. CDR1 is SGHRS, CDR2 YFSETQ, per germline. CDR3 in amino acids: CASSLGLAESYEQYF. The CDR3 nucleotides read TGCGCCAGCAGCCTAGGACTAGCGGAAAGCTACGAGCAGTACTTC. The whole variable domain, remainder taken from reference TRBV5-1 and TRBJ2-7, is KAGVTQTPRYLIKTRGQQVTLSCSPISGHRSVSWYQQTPGQGLQFLFEYFSETQRNKGNFPGRFSGRQFSNSRSEMNVSTLELGDSALYLCASSLGLAESYEQYFGPGTRLTVT.

V usage is TRBV24-1 and J usage is TRBJ2-5; 8 bases line up with TRBD1. Per the germline V gene, CDR1 is KGHDR and CDR2 is SFDVKD. The CDR3 extends over 16 amino acids. Trimming at V came to 5 bases and at J to 0 bases, leaving 7 bases not matched to a gene. CDR3 nucleotide sequence: TGTGCCACCAGTGGGTCCAACAGGGGGAACCAAGAGACCCAGTACTTC. This sequence encodes CATSGSNRGNQETQYF.

The chain carries TRBV15 and TRBJ1-2; D perhaps matches TRBD1 (6 bases). The CDR3 covers 13 residues. V was cut by 3 bases and J by 4 bases, with 9 bases left in between. Germline V gene data show CDR1 as LNHNV and CDR2 as YYDKDF (reference sequence). The CDR3 coding sequence is TGTGCCACCAGCAGGGGGGGGGCCTATGGCTACACCTTC. This codes for CATSRGGAYGYTF.

The rearrangement joins TRBV7-2 to TRBJ1-1; 7 nucleotides match TRBD1. The germline V gene has CDR1 SGHTA and CDR2 FQGNSA. This CDR3 comprises 16 residues. The V segment lost 2 bases and the J segment 2 bases; nucleotides outside the gene matches: 8. This CDR3 is CASSLSGQKPNTEAFF. The CDR3 DNA sequence: TGTGCCAGCAGCTTATCGGGACAGAAACCTAACACTGAAGCTTTCTTT.

This clone has only a few counts. The chain employs TRBV3-1 (or the pseudogene TRBV3-2) and TRBJ2-1; unclear D gene. V was clipped by 1 base and J by 0 bases, with 7 bases between them. Germline V gene data show CDR1 as LGHDT and CDR2 as YNNKEL (reference sequence). This CDR3 spans 15 amino acids. CDR3 sequence (DNA): TGTGCCAGCAGCCAAGCGCGTAGCTCCTACAATGAGCAGTTCTTC. It translates to CASSQARSSYNEQFF.

The V gene is TRBV19, the J gene TRBJ2-1; D is perhaps TRBD2 (6 bases). The CDR3 is 17 residues long. The germline gives CDR1 LNHDA, CDR2 SQIVND (reference sequence). The ends were cut back, 5 bases at V and 0 bases at J, with 17 bases in the middle. The CDR3 sequence: CASSSGGRRSSYNEQFF. In DNA, the CDR3 is TGTGCCAGTAGTTCCGGGGGACGTAGGAGCTCCTACAATGAGCAGTTCTTC.

This clone showed up just once. The rearrangement links TRBV25-1 to TRBJ1-1, with 7 bases aligning to TRBD1. With 4 bases clipped from V and 8 bases from J, the junction kept 4 bases outside the gene matches. The CDR3 totals 12 residues. In germline, CDR1 is MGHDK, CDR2 SYGVNS. DNA of the CDR3: TGTGCCAGCAGTGGGGACAGACAAGAAGCTTTCTTT. As protein: CASSGDRQEAFF.

V usage is TRBV3-1 (or the pseudogene TRBV3-2) and J usage is TRBJ2-3; D unresolved. V lost 4 bases to trimming and J lost 2 bases, with 10 bases between them. Germline loops: CDR1 LGHDT, CDR2 YNNKEL (reference sequence). The CDR3 covers 14 residues. CDR3 in amino acids: CASSRDAVTDTQYF. Written as DNA, the CDR3 is TGTGCCAGCAGCCGAGACGCAGTCACAGATACGCAGTATTTT.

V and J are TRBV28 and TRBJ2-7, with no clear D. Looked up from germline, CDR1 is MDHEN and CDR2 is SYDVKM. V was pared by 2 bases and J by 4 bases, with 9 bases between. This CDR3 contains 13 residues. The CDR3 spells CASSLIYRYEQYF. DNA of the CDR3: TGTGCCAGCAGTTTAATTTACAGATACGAGCAGTACTTC.

The V call is TRBV30, the J call TRBJ1-6, with TRBD1 identical over 7 bases. This CDR3 comprises 12 residues. CDR1 and CDR2 (germline): GTSNPN, SVGIG (reference sequence). With V trimmed by 5 bases and J by 5 bases, 0 bases remained unmatched. This chain's CDR3 is CAWGTDNSPLHF. CDR3 DNA: TGTGCCTGGGGGACAGATAATTCACCCCTCCACTTT.